These 12 T cell receptor beta chains originate from one sample sequenced in a study of Ad26.COV2.S vaccination and SARS-CoV-2 variants. The protocol was immunoSEQ multiplex PCR, while the TCRdb copy is restricted to in-frame clones and leaves out a portion. The sample yields about 440,000 clones, around 91% seen once. Specified treatment: about 20 received Ad26.COV2.S at low or high dose, single or two shots; about 5 received placebo; per-sample allocation not given. Sample collection was performed on day 63 after the first vaccine or placebo injection. This material consisted of peripheral blood, taken in a trial of Ad26.COV2.S vaccine versus placebo. These receptors came from a person between 18 and 65 years old who received the Ad26.COV2.S COVID-19 vaccine or a placebo.

This chain connects TRBV19 to TRBJ1-1, with a possible D match to TRBD1 (5 bases). The CDR3 consists of 13 residues. V dropped 3 bases and J dropped 5 bases, with 10 bases sitting between them. Germline CDR1 is LNHDA and CDR2 is SQIVND (reference sequence). In DNA form, the CDR3 reads TGTGCCAGTAGTATCCTCCAGGGAACTGAAGCTTTCTTT. Protein sequence: CASSILQGTEAFF.

As regards this clone: The same CDR3 can be traced to other DNA sequences in this sample. This chain links TRBV18 with TRBJ1-2, with TRBD1 as a possible D gene (6 bases). V was pared by 3 bases and J by 2 bases, with 7 bases between. CDR1 and CDR2 from the germline V gene are KGHSH and LQKENI. The CDR3 extends over 13 amino acids. The CDR3 coding sequence is TGTGCCAGCTCACCCGACAGGAACTATGGCTACACCTTC. It translates to CASSPDRNYGYTF. The whole variable domain, remainder taken from reference TRBV18 and TRBJ1-2, is NAGVMQNPRHLVRRRGQEARLRCSPMKGHSHVYWYRQLPEEGLKFMVYLQKENIIDESGMPKERFSAEFPKEGPSILRIQQVVRGDSAAYFCASSPDRNYGYTFGSGTRLTVV.

The rearrangement joins TRBV7-9 to TRBJ2-7; D unresolved. This CDR3 contains 12 residues. Germline CDR1 and CDR2: SEHNR and FQNEAQ (reference sequence). Trimming removed 1 base from V and 5 bases from J, with 6 bases in between. CDR3 region: CASSLGVNEQYF. The DNA for the CDR3 is TGTGCCAGCAGCTTAGGGGTCAACGAGCAGTACTTC.

The gene calls are TRBV5-1 and TRBJ1-1; TRBD1 matches at 10 bases. The V gene end was trimmed by 4 bases and the J gene end by 3 bases; junction bases not matched to a gene: 9. Germline V lookup: CDR1 SGHRS, CDR2 YFSETQ. The CDR3 contains 16 residues. The CDR3 loop is CASSMTGGAEYTEAFF. DNA for the CDR3: TGCGCCAGCAGCATGACAGGGGGCGCTGAATACACTGAAGCTTTCTTT.

The V call is TRBV5-1, the J call TRBJ2-7; D is undetermined. V dropped 3 bases and J dropped 4 bases, with 11 bases sitting between them. Per germline, CDR1 SGHRS and CDR2 YFSETQ. The CDR3 is 13 residues long. In DNA, the CDR3 is TGCGCCAGCAGCTCGCCCAACCTTTACGAGCAGTACTTC. This sequence encodes CASSSPNLYEQYF.

As DNA, the CDR3 is TGTGCCAGCAGTTTAAGGGGACTTGCTCGAGGGCAGTTCTTC. This codes for CASSLRGLARGQFF. V gene TRBV28 combines with J gene TRBJ2-1, with D possibly being TRBD2 (6 bases). V was shortened by 2 bases and J by 12 bases, with 17 bases between the two germline ends. CDR1 is MDHEN and CDR2 is SYDVKM in the germline V gene. This CDR3 spans 14 amino acids.

The table lists this clone with a few counts. The rearrangement links TRBV4-2 to TRBJ1-3; a weak D match, TRBD1 (5 bases). CDR3 length: 15 residues. CDR1 and CDR2 (germline): LGHNA, YNFKEQ. The V end lost 1 base, the J end lost 2 bases, and 9 bases lay between the germline ends. The CDR3 DNA sequence: TGTGCCAGCAGCCAAGTTGGCAGGGCTGGAAACACCATATATTTT. Amino acids: CASSQVGRAGNTIYF.

This chain uses TRBV5-1 with TRBJ1-4, with TRBD1 identical over 12 bases. The CDR3 has 17 amino acids. Germline V lookup: CDR1 SGHRS, CDR2 YFSETQ. V was clipped by 3 bases and J by 8 bases; unmatched bases: 11. CDR3 in DNA: TGCGCCAGCAGCTGGGCCGGGACAGGGGGCGAGAGGGAAAAACTGTTTTTT. The encoded protein is CASSWAGTGGEREKLFF.

The chain recombines TRBV5-1 with TRBJ2-7, with 10 bases matching TRBD1. Looked up from germline, CDR1 is SGHRS and CDR2 is YFSETQ. J was trimmed by 3 bases and V by 1 base; bases with no gene match: 7. The CDR3 loop spans 16 amino acids. CDR3 coding DNA: TGCGCCAGCAGCTTGACCGGGACAGGGGATTTCTACGAGCAGTACTTC. Translation gives CASSLTGTGDFYEQYF.

This rearrangement joins TRBV18 to TRBJ2-1; 12 bases align to TRBD2. The CDR3 runs 15 residues. Trimming removed 3 bases from V and 8 bases from J; junction bases left unmatched: 5. Per germline, CDR1 KGHSH and CDR2 LQKENI. CDR3 nucleotide sequence: TGTGCCAGCTCACCTTCTAGCGGGAGGGGGCATGAGCAGTTCTTC. This encodes CASSPSSGRGHEQFF. The full variable domain, completed using reference TRBV18 and TRBJ2-1, is NAGVMQNPRHLVRRRGQEARLRCSPMKGHSHVYWYRQLPEEGLKFMVYLQKENIIDESGMPKERFSAEFPKEGPSILRIQQVVRGDSAAYFCASSPSSGRGHEQFFGPGTRLTVL.

The CDR3 DNA follows: TGTGCCAGCAGAATTAAGGGTTATGCCTACAATGAGCAGTTCTTC. Its protein is CASRIKGYAYNEQFF. V usage is TRBV6-5 and J usage is TRBJ2-1; D gene unclear. CDR1 is MNHEY, CDR2 SVGAGI, per germline. This CDR3 contains 15 residues. With 6 bases removed from V and 2 bases from J, the gap between germline ends came to 14 bases.

This chain joins TRBV9 and TRBJ2-6; 9 positions agree with TRBD1. Trimming took 2 bases from V and 0 from J; bases not matched to a gene: 3. Germline V gene sequence: CDR1 SGDLS, CDR2 YYNGEE. The CDR3 is 17 residues long. The DNA of the CDR3 is TGTGCCAGCAGCGTCGGGACAGGGTCCTCTGGGGCCAACGTCCTGACTTTC. This gives the protein CASSVGTGSSGANVLTF.